This record looks at one TCR beta chain sequence and its context. This sample is part of a study of shared clonotypes between healthy human individuals. The germline gives CDR1 SGHRS, CDR2 YFSETQ. The CDR3 length is 11 residues. Trimming took off 4 bases at V and 5 bases at J, with 5 bases between the two ends. Generated by immunoSEQ multiplex PCR, the TCRdb table keeps only in-frame clones and is missing some. The sample shows under 2.5 million clones, approximately 90% of them seen only once. This sequence was found in a man younger than 30 in good health. Some clones in this sample may be carry-over from other donors' samples. Sequencing input: naive CD4+ T cells from PBMCs. As for subset: CD45RA+ positively selected. The V call is TRBV5-1, the J call TRBJ2-3; D not certain. The CDR3 DNA reads TGCGCCAGCAGCGAAGGAGATACGCAGTATTTT. Its protein is CASSEGDTQYF.